This T cell receptor beta chain was sequenced in a study of CD8 T cells in Susac syndrome. TEMRA cells were FACS-enriched and CD8+ and CD4+ T cells negatively isolated. An input of about 0.5 to 1 ug of RNA was subjected to reverse transcription using random hexamers. Amplification of TCR beta CDR3 used immunoSEQ multiplex PCR across 54 Vbeta and 13 Jbeta. MiXCR, applied by TCRdb to the immunoSEQ multiplex PCR reads, yields one record per CDR3 protein. Here the sample spans approximately 280,000 distinct CDR3 sequences, 80% to 90% being singletons. Germline V CDR1 and CDR2: SQVTM, ANQGSEA. This CDR3 has 10 amino acids. Between the trimmed V and J ends, which lost 4 bases and 3 bases, there was a span of 3 bases.

This TCR was recovered from a human donor with multiple sclerosis. The J gene is TRBJ1-1, the V gene TRBV29-1; D call uncertain. Sequencing was done on a sample of CD8+ T cells from PBMCs. This CDR3 is CSVAYTEAFF. The CDR3, as DNA: TGCAGCGTTGCCTACACTGAAGCTTTCTTT.